The next 25 T cell receptor beta chains were all read from a single sample in a study of shared clonotypes between healthy human individuals. The assay was immunoSEQ multiplex PCR, and TCRdb's table has in-frame clones only and misses some. The table shows 1.5 million to 1.9 million clones, with roughly 98% occurring only once. Specimen: naive CD4+ T cells sorted from blood. Subset specified: CD45RA+ positively selected. The receptors stem from a man aged 25 to 45 in good health.

For the CDR3, the DNA is TGCGCCAGCAGCTTGGCCTTGGCCCAAGAGACCCAGTACTTC. As protein: CASSLALAQETQYF. The chain couples TRBV5-1 to TRBJ2-5; D call uncertain. The CDR3 loop spans 14 amino acids. Deletions cut 0 bases from V and 1 base from J, with 7 bases between. Germline V gene sequence: CDR1 SGHRS, CDR2 YFSETQ.

About this clone itself: Other nucleotide sequences in the sample specify the same CDR3. The chain carries TRBV18 and TRBJ1-1; D not resolved. This CDR3 contains 14 residues. Germline loops: CDR1 KGHSH, CDR2 LQKENI. The V end was cut by 3 bases, the J end by 0 bases, with 8 bases between. The chain's CDR3 is CASSPGRLNTEAFF. For the CDR3, the DNA is TGTGCCAGCTCACCGGGCAGGCTGAACACTGAAGCTTTCTTT.

V and J are TRBV29-1 and TRBJ2-1; tentatively, D is TRBD2 (5 bases). Trimming pared 0 bases from V and 2 bases from J, leaving 17 bases between. CDR1 and CDR2 (germline): SQVTM, ANQGSEA. The CDR3 length is 17 residues. The CDR3 DNA follows: TGCAGCGTTGAAGATCTACCTGAACGGGGAGCCTACAATGAGCAGTTCTTC. It is translated as CSVEDLPERGAYNEQFF.

As to this clone: This specimen includes other DNA sequences encoding the same CDR3. The V call is TRBV5-4, the J call TRBJ2-7; 10 bases are shared with TRBD2. This CDR3 has 15 residues. The trim removed 4 bases at V and 0 bases at J, leaving 4 bases unmatched. Germline V gene data show CDR1 as SGHNT and CDR2 as YYREEE (reference sequence). The CDR3 region is CASSEGLAASYEQYF. CDR3 coding DNA: TGTGCCAGCAGCGAAGGACTAGCGGCCTCCTACGAGCAGTACTTC. Full variable domain (outside the CDR3, taken from reference TRBV5-4 and TRBJ2-7): ETGVTQSPTHLIKTRGQQVTLRCSSQSGHNTVSWYQQALGQGPQFIFQYYREEENGRGNFPPRFSGLQFPNYSSELNVNALELDDSALYLCASSEGLAASYEQYFGPGTRLTVT.

The chain combines TRBV30 with TRBJ2-5; perhaps TRBD2 as D (6 bases). The germline CDR1 and CDR2 sequences are GTSNPN and SVGIG (reference sequence). V shed 2 bases and J shed 4 bases, with 17 bases lying between them. This CDR3 comprises 15 residues. Here the CDR3 DNA reads TGTGCCTGGAGTTATGGCCCTCGGGGAGGAGAGACCCAGTACTTC. As protein: CAWSYGPRGGETQYF.

The gene calls are TRBV4-2 and TRBJ2-1, with 9 nucleotides matching TRBD2. Germline CDR1 is LGHNA and CDR2 is YNFKEQ. The CDR3 consists of 17 residues. V was clipped by 1 base and J by 2 bases; unmatched bases: 6. In nucleotides, the CDR3 is TGTGCCAGCAGCCAAGTTACAAGCGGGAGGCCCTACAATGAGCAGTTCTTC. Protein: CASSQVTSGRPYNEQFF.

This chain uses TRBV2 with TRBJ2-1; 8 bases match TRBD1. This CDR3 has 19 amino acids. V dropped 2 bases and J dropped 4; count of bases not matched to a gene: 16. CDR1 is SNHLY and CDR2 is FYNNEI in the germline V gene. The CDR3 DNA sequence: TGTGCCAGCAGTGAATTGTCCCTTGACAGGGGAAAACAATACAATGAGCAGTTCTTC. It is translated as CASSELSLDRGKQYNEQFF.

The chain carries TRBV19 and TRBJ2-7, with no clear D. V lost 4 bases to trimming and J lost 2 bases, with 18 bases between them. Germline V gene data show CDR1 as LNHDA and CDR2 as SQIVND (reference sequence). This CDR3 spans 16 amino acids. The CDR3 sequence: CASSNQSWYSTYEQYF. CDR3 DNA sequence: TGTGCCAGTAGTAATCAGTCATGGTATAGCACCTACGAGCAGTACTTC.

V gene TRBV18 combines with J gene TRBJ1-3, with D perhaps TRBD1 (5 bases). In germline, CDR1 is KGHSH, CDR2 LQKENI. V was pared by 0 bases and J by 0 bases, with 9 bases between. This CDR3 has 16 amino acids. For the CDR3, the DNA is TGTGCCAGCTCACCACCGGGACTCTCCTCTGGAAACACCATATATTTT. Protein sequence: CASSPPGLSSGNTIYF.

The V gene is TRBV20-1, the J gene TRBJ2-1; D is ambiguous. V was cut by 6 bases and J by 8 bases, with 11 bases left in between. The CDR3 has 11 amino acids. Germline CDR1 is DFQATT and CDR2 is SNEGSKA (reference sequence). The CDR3 nucleotides are TGCAGTGCGTTAGTAGTCGATGAGCAGTTCTTC. Amino acids: CSALVVDEQFF.

In this sample, this clone turned up once. The CDR3 DNA follows: TGTGCCAGCAGTTACATCCGTGGGAGGGGATTCAACGAGCAGTACTTC. This encodes CASSYIRGRGFNEQYF. The V call is TRBV6-5, the J call TRBJ2-7, with TRBD2 identical over 7 bases. Trimming removed 2 bases from V and 5 bases from J; junction bases left unmatched: 12. Germline values: CDR1 MNHEY, CDR2 SVGAGI. This CDR3 has 16 amino acids.

V usage is TRBV28 and J usage is TRBJ1-2; D unclear. Trimming left V 3 bases short and J 3 bases short, with 17 bases between. The CDR3 totals 16 residues. Germline CDR1 and CDR2: MDHEN and SYDVKM. The CDR3 loop reads CASSFSVRQADYGYTF. CDR3 sequence (DNA): TGTGCCAGCAGTTTTTCAGTTCGGCAAGCGGACTATGGCTACACCTTC.

J is TRBJ2-1 and V is TRBV11-2; 9 bases line up with TRBD2. V was clipped by 0 bases and J by 0 bases; unmatched bases: 6. The CDR3 is 18 residues long. Germline CDR1 and CDR2: SGHAT and FQNNGV. The CDR3 region has the DNA TGTGCCAGCAGCTTAGAGTCTAGCGGGACTCTCTCCTACAATGAGCAGTTCTTC. Translation: CASSLESSGTLSYNEQFF.

V is TRBV30 and J is TRBJ2-7, with D possibly TRBD2 on 6 matching bases. CDR3 length: 12 residues. Per germline, CDR1 GTSNPN and CDR2 SVGIG (reference sequence). The ends were cut back, 0 bases at V and 6 bases at J, with 9 bases in the middle. The CDR3 here is CAWSVRGVEQYF. CDR3 nucleotide sequence: TGTGCCTGGAGTGTGCGGGGTGTCGAGCAGTACTTC.

Worth noting for this clone: This same CDR3 is encoded by further DNA sequences in the sample. V gene TRBV7-3 combines with J gene TRBJ2-3; D is ambiguous. The germline V and J ends were trimmed by 2 bases and 0 bases, with 3 bases remaining between them. Germline V gene data show CDR1 as SGHTA and CDR2 as FQGTGA. There are 13 residues in the CDR3. The CDR3 region has the DNA TGTGCCAGCAGCTTAGGCAGCACAGATACGCAGTATTTT. The encoded protein is CASSLGSTDTQYF. Filled out from reference TRBV7-3 and TRBJ2-3, the complete variable domain reads GAGVSQTPSNKVTEKGKYVELRCDPISGHTALYWYRQSLGQGPEFLIYFQGTGAADDSGLPNDRFFAVRPEGSVSTLKIQRTERGDSAVYLCASSLGSTDTQYFGPGTRLTVL.

The chain recombines TRBV25-1 with TRBJ1-5, with 7 bases aligning to TRBD1. Germline V lookup: CDR1 MGHDK, CDR2 SYGVNS. The CDR3 covers 14 residues. V gave up 6 bases and J gave up 9 bases; unmatched junction bases: 11. CDR3 residues: CASSVTGVGGPQHF. CDR3 coding DNA: TGTGCCAGCAGCGTTACAGGGGTCGGCGGGCCCCAGCATTTT.

This chain links TRBV5-1 with TRBJ2-7; 8 bases map to TRBD2. Germline V CDR1 and CDR2: SGHRS, YFSETQ. J was trimmed by 7 bases and V by 2 bases; bases with no gene match: 14. This CDR3 is 16 amino acids long. CDR3 sequence: CASSLDGRAVSVEQYF. CDR3 DNA: TGCGCCAGCAGCTTAGACGGGAGGGCCGTTTCGGTGGAGCAGTACTTC.

J is TRBJ2-1 and V is TRBV5-1, with D uncertain. This CDR3 spans 13 amino acids. Trimming removed 5 bases at V and 0 bases at J, with 6 bases between. Per germline, CDR1 SGHRS and CDR2 YFSETQ. The CDR3 sequence: CASRKDSYNEQFF. CDR3 sequence (DNA): TGCGCCAGCAGGAAGGACTCCTACAATGAGCAGTTCTTC.

The rearrangement links TRBV11-2 to TRBJ1-5; no clear D. The CDR3 loop spans 13 amino acids. Trimming shortened V by 3 bases and J by 5 bases, and 8 bases separated the two germline ends. Germline-derived CDR1 and CDR2 are SGHAT and FQNNGV. The CDR3 region is CASSFVSDQPQHF. The CDR3 nucleotides read TGTGCCAGCAGCTTTGTGAGCGATCAGCCCCAGCATTTT. Together with reference TRBV11-2 and TRBJ1-5, the CDR3 gives the full variable domain: EAGVAQSPRYKIIEKRQSVAFWCNPISGHATLYWYQQILGQGPKLLIQFQNNGVVDDSQLPKDRFSAERLKGVDSTLKIQPAKLEDSAVYLCASSFVSDQPQHFGDGTRLSIL.

The chain recombines TRBV6-1 with TRBJ1-3, with 8 bases lining up with TRBD1. Germline trimming cut 1 base from V and 1 base from J; bases unmatched to any gene: 6. The CDR3 sequence is 17 residues long. Germline V gene lookup returns CDR1 MNHNS and CDR2 SASEGT. CDR3 in amino acids: CASSEVRTGLSGNTIYF. CDR3 nucleotides: TGTGCCAGCAGTGAAGTCCGGACAGGGCTTTCTGGAAACACCATATATTTT.

V gene TRBV29-1 combines with J gene TRBJ2-1; the D is unclear. This CDR3 comprises 13 residues. Germline CDR1 and CDR2: SQVTM and ANQGSEA. V was trimmed by 3 bases and J by 0 bases, leaving 6 bases between them. The CDR3 sequence is CSVDWSSYNEQFF. CDR3 DNA sequence: TGCAGCGTTGACTGGAGCTCCTACAATGAGCAGTTCTTC.

The chain employs TRBV18 and TRBJ1-1; D is undetermined. CDR3 length equals 13 residues. CDR1 KGHSH and CDR2 LQKENI come from the germline V gene. The V gene lost 2 bases and the J gene lost 3 bases, with 7 bases spanning the gap. The DNA for the CDR3 is TGTGCCAGCTCACCAGGCATCCACACTGAAGCTTTCTTT. Translating it yields CASSPGIHTEAFF.

The rearrangement joins TRBV2 to TRBJ2-1; 8 nucleotides line up with TRBD2. CDR3 length: 13 residues. Losses at the gene ends were 11 bases for V and 2 bases for J; bases not matched to a gene: 5. In germline, CDR1 is SNHLY, CDR2 FYNNEI. The CDR3 DNA reads as TGTGCCGGGAGCGGGAGTACCTACAATGAGCAGTTCTTC. Residues: CAGSGSTYNEQFF.

The genes are TRBV28 and TRBJ1-3; D uncertain. The germline gives CDR1 MDHEN, CDR2 SYDVKM. The CDR3 has 14 amino acids. The V and J ends lost 6 bases and 0 bases respectively, with 9 bases between them. CDR3 residues: CASSNGGSGNTIYF. The CDR3 nucleotides read TGTGCCAGCAGCAATGGAGGCTCTGGAAACACCATATATTTT. Based on the CDR3 plus reference TRBV28 and TRBJ1-3, the full variable domain is DVKVTQSSRYLVKRTGEKVFLECVQDMDHENMFWYRQDPGLGLRLIYFSYDVKMKEKGDIPEGYSVSREKKERFSLILESASTNQTSMYLCASSNGGSGNTIYFGEGSWLTVV.

The chain links TRBV10-3 to TRBJ2-7; 7 bases fit TRBD1. The germline gives CDR1 ENHRY, CDR2 SYGVKD. This CDR3 comprises 14 residues. The V gene end was trimmed by 8 bases and the J gene end by 0 bases; junction bases not matched to a gene: 7. CDR3 nucleotides: TGTGCCATCGCCCTCCGGGACAGCTCCTACGAGCAGTACTTC. Translating gives CAIALRDSSYEQYF.